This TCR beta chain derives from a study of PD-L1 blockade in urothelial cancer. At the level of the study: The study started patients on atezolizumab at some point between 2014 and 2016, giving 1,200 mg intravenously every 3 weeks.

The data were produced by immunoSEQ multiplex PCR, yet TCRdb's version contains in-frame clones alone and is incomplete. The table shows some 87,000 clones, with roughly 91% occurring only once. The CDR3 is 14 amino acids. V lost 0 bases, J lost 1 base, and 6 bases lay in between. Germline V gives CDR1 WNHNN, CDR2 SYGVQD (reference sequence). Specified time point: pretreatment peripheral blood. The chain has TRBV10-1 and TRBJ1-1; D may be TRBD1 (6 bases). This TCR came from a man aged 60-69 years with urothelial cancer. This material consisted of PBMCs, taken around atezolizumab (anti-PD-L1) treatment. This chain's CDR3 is CASSESGQNTEAFF. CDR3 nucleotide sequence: TGCGCCAGCAGTGAGTCGGGACAGAACACTGAAGCTTTCTTT.